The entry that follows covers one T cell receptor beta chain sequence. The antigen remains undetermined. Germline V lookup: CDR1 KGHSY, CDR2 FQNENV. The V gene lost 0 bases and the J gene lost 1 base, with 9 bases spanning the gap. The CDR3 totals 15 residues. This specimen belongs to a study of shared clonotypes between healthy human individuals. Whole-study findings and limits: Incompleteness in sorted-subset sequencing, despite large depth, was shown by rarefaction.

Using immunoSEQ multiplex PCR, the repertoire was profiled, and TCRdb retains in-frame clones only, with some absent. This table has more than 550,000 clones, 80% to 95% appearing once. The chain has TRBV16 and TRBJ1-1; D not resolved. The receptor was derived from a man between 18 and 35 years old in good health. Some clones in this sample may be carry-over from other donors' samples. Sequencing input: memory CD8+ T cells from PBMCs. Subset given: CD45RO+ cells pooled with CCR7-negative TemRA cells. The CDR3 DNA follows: TGTGCCAGCAGCCAATCCCCAGAAGGGAACACTGAAGCTTTCTTT. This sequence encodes CASSQSPEGNTEAFF.